The clone carrying this T cell receptor (beta chain) was picked up a small number of times. Its antigen is not known. The data derive from a study of T cell responses to AZD1222 COVID-19 vaccine. This CDR3 is built from 13 residues. CDR1 and CDR2 (germline): SNHLY, FYNNEI. Trimming pared 3 bases from V and 4 bases from J, leaving 6 bases between. Profiling relied on immunoSEQ multiplex PCR, and the TCRdb table lists in-frame clones only, not all of them. The table shows tens of thousands of clones, with approximately 83% occurring only once. Study-wide results and limits: A rise in Spike-specific TCR breadth and depth followed two AZD1222 doses.

This sequence joins TRBV2 and TRBJ1-4; the D is unclear. The TCR sequence derives from an adult who received the AZD1222 COVID-19 vaccine. Sequenced material: peripheral blood, taken 28 days after the second AZD1222 dose. The CDR3 DNA is TGTGCCAGCAGTGACGGGATTAATGAAAAACTGTTTTTT. This sequence encodes CASSDGINEKLFF.